This TCR beta chain derives from a study of cytomegalovirus exposure and HLA in healthy donors (dated by TCRdb to about 2017). A note on the overall study: An earlier analysis of 587 of the donors reported about 260 Gb of sequence data and 117 million unique TCR beta sequences obtained from around 170 million T cells. Among several hundred genotyped donors of the cohort, an average of about 220,000 unique TCR beta nucleotide sequences was sequenced per donor, of which about 18% were non-productive. Of the 398 genotyped donors, roughly 80% fell in the genetic ancestry cluster associated with self-reported Caucasian donors. Rather than using new phenotypic data, the later analysis identified candidate immune exposures from TCR beta sequences and from how often those sequences occurred across donors. The number of typed donors differed by locus: about 620-640 for A, B, C, DRB1 and DQB1; 500 to 550 for DQA1; fewer than 610 for DPA1; and about 450 for DPB1. A later analysis re-analyzed previously published TCR beta repertoires from 650 to 800 donors and added high-resolution HLA genotyping to study TCR occurrence patterns. A later genetic analysis took genome-wide SNP genotypes for about 65% of the roughly 670 donors and used that subset as a discovery cohort. Four or five DR-DQ haplotypes were handled as single units for association and clustering because linkage in the cohort was strong. Approximately 300 gigabases of sequencing data and around 80 million unique TCR sequences made up an early release that covered under 750 HLA-typed donors. Donor age, sex, ethnicity and CMV serostatus were compiled alongside the repertoire data. Every discovery cohort repertoire had been produced on one sequencing platform. An earlier analysis of several hundred of the donors applied high-throughput TCR beta sequencing to assess whether each TCR beta V gene segment acted as functional or pseudogenic. The T cell repertoires of under 700 subjects were profiled by immunosequencing and related to cytomegalovirus serostatus. HLA typing included class I and class II loci at four-digit resolution. The study was designed to test whether signatures of past pathogen exposure could be identified by cataloging public T cell receptors. High-throughput TCR immunosequencing, statistical association of individual TCRs with disease status, and machine learning were combined to predict cytomegalovirus infection status. Besides the first cohort of hundreds of subjects, a separate validation cohort made up of roughly 130 different subjects was used. Study-wide findings and limitations: Several of the top co-occurrence clusters appeared to be linked to parvovirus B19, influenza, CMV and Epstein-Barr virus, according to a later analysis. In a later analysis, some 18,000 TCR beta sequences were associated with specific HLA alleles at a false discovery rate of 0.05. In an earlier analysis of 450 to 750 of the donors, most TCR beta V segments appeared in productive rearrangements about 87% or about 30% of the time, broadly matching IMGT annotations. A later analysis found that HLA-associated TCR beta chains were more clonally expanded and had lower generation probabilities than equally common non-associated chains. A total of fewer than 200 TCR beta chains were listed by the study as associated with cytomegalovirus. According to a later genetic analysis, donors in an Asian-associated ancestry cluster had fewer N-insertions in productive TCRs than the approximately 650-donor mean. According to a later analysis, most CMV-associated TCR beta chains appeared to be HLA-restricted, and the HLA associations seemed to be driven largely by CMV exposure. Linkage disequilibrium might explain the correlated functional status among segregating V segments, but an unknown experimental factor could not be ruled out. Because HLA typing was unavailable for some donors at each locus, only the typed subset was used in association tests. A cluster of highly shared sequence variants was judged likely to represent a technical artifact of the sequencing pipeline. According to a later analysis, TCR association rates differed among HLA loci, with DRB1 alleles showing the most associated TCRs and HLA-C alleles showing the fewest. A further reported finding was that TCR beta sequences accurately predicted the HLA-A and HLA-B alleles for most subjects in the first cohort. According to the authors, the approach could potentially be generalized to other disease states and immunological phenotypes. Sequencing depth was assumed to be roughly uniform across donors in the presence/absence analyses, though that assumption may not hold. CMV serostatus was the only immune exposure information available for the cohort. In this cohort, only TCR beta chains were sequenced, and detectable features were limited by the absence of alpha or paired-chain data. In vitro tests confirmed that a few of the cytomegalovirus-associated TCR beta chains recognize cytomegalovirus antigens. Across donors, most TCR sequences were observed very rarely, whereas some public TCRs were present in many individuals. The earlier analysis of nearly 600 of the donors excluded approximately 15 rarely observed V segments, including chromosome 9 orphons, because counts were too low. When HLA alleles, especially DR and DQ, strongly co-occurred, TCR associations were difficult to assign to individual alleles. A later genetic analysis associated a missense DCLRE1C variant with V-gene and J-gene trimming of TCR beta chains, and an independent cohort replicated the association. The 87-base-pair reads could not distinguish some IMGT-functional V segments, including TRBV6-2 and TRBV6-3, so those segments were excluded. The classifier was reported to diagnose cytomegalovirus status with high specificity and sensitivity in both the original and validation cohorts.

About this clone: No antigen is known for it. The input lacks base qualities; no much larger clone sits a single base away.

Library preparation employed the immunoSEQ multiplex PCR assay. For the multiplex PCR, a mixture combining 60 forward primers for TCR Vbeta segments and 13 reverse primers for TCR Jbeta segments was used. The CDR3 region of rearranged TCR beta genes was amplified from genomic DNA with a multiplex PCR assay. The amplified TCR beta libraries were sequenced on the Illumina HiSeq System as 87-base-pair reads. The authors' analysis ran thus. In a later analysis, some 80 million unique TCR beta chains were counted across the 650 to 750 repertoires, and roughly 11 million of these chains were shared by at least two donors. To remove PCR and sequencing errors, raw reads were error-corrected and collapsed into unique sequences using a nearest-neighbor algorithm that merged closely related sequences. CDR3 sequences were aligned to IMGT reference sequences to assign V, D and J gene segments. For a sequence to be retained, a match of at least six nucleotides to both a V gene segment and a J gene segment was required. Rearrangements were called productive when the CDR3 lacked stop codons and stayed in frame with V and J; all others were non-productive. Following IMGT convention, CDR3 was defined as the stretch from the second conserved V-encoded cysteine up to the conserved J-encoded phenylalanine. In an earlier analysis of roughly 580 of the donors, sequences lacking an unambiguous match to a single V gene segment were excluded. In an earlier analysis of approximately 500 of the donors, a V segment was called functional when productive rearrangements were above 56.7%, and segregating when the standard deviation between donors exceeded 5%. A statistical classification framework was built for diagnosing cytomegalovirus status from the catalog of TCR beta chain sequences. V and J gene assignment, in a later analysis, came from comparing TCR nucleotide sequences with IMGT/GENE-DB human TR gene sequences. The TCRdist pipeline was used in a later analysis to assign CDR3 sequences and most-parsimonious VDJ recombination scenarios. In a later analysis, each TCR beta chain was defined by its CDR3 amino acid sequence together with its V-gene family, and reads lacking a unique V-gene family were excluded. To address suspected cross-contamination and a sequencing artifact, a later analysis removed some 620 highly shared, low-generation-probability nucleotide sequences. For each public chain, a later analysis derived a clonal expansion index from normalized ranks of inferred template counts within each repertoire. In a later analysis, generation probabilities were computed with a VDJ recombination model fitted to out-of-frame rearrangements, and the resulting probabilities were checked against IGoR. A later analysis scored TCR-TCR, TCR-HLA and TCR-CMV co-occurrence with hypergeometric tests, applying a repertoire-size bias correction to TCR pairs. In a later analysis, false discovery rates were estimated by permuting HLA or CMV assignments 20 times. In a later analysis, co-occurring TCRs were grouped with DBSCAN, and TCRdist sequence similarity was added when clustering was performed within HLA-allele-positive subsets. Repertoires with fewer than 30,000 or more than 120,000 public chains were left out of co-occurrence clustering, as were several repertoires with anomalous nucleotide sharing. TCRdb mirrors the immuneACCESS table, restricted to in-frame sequences. Some clones are absent from its copies; in checked studies, under half trace to an unresolved V gene, and the reason for the others is unknown. The V and J calls and clone size were taken over from that table, and D and trimming were inferred from the DNA. This sample is represented by 150,000 to 200,000 clones; about three quarters of them were singletons. The ten largest make up approximately 1% of the sample.

The CDR3 numbers 14 residues from cysteine through phenylalanine. Left in the record is the CDR3 DNA by itself, 42 bases read in frame from the first base. Between the V and J ends, shortened by 0 bases and 9 bases respectively, the junction contains 13 bases. The germline V gene specifies SGHRS as CDR1 and YFSETQ as CDR2. The cohort was made up of approximately 670 healthy bone marrow donors. All cohort members were sampled while nominally healthy, although unrecorded immune exposures were likely present. The donor was CMV seronegative and belonged to the group of under 400 seronegative cohort members. A peripheral blood sample was collected from each donor, and TCR beta sequencing was performed on peripheral blood mononuclear cells. Genomic DNA extraction from the blood cell samples was performed with the Qiagen DNeasy Blood Extraction Kit.

The TCR sequence derives from a middle-aged woman in good health and CMV-seronegative. The sequenced sample was PBMCs. This chain joins TRBV5-1 to TRBJ2-1; tentative D gene TRBD2, with 5 bases matching. The CDR3 reads CASSLAGPRGEQFF. The nucleotides read TGCGCCAGCAGCTTGGCCGGCCCACGGGGTGAGCAGTTCTTC.